The 15 T cell receptor beta chains listed next were all sequenced from one sample in a study of post-analysis software for immune sequencing data. Their target antigens are unknown. Prepared libraries of TCR beta cDNA carried unique molecular identifiers. TCRdb independently ran MiXCR on the PCR reads; one entry per CDR3 protein. The sample carries hundreds of thousands of distinct CDR3 sequences, about 50% recorded once. Broader study findings: Higher frequency in patients than in controls was seen for a handful of TRBV segments, with TRBV5-6, TRBV5-1 and TRBV20-1 among them.

The sequenced sample was blood. These receptor sequences come from a girl aged 5 to 17 with multiple sclerosis.

The V call is TRBV6-6, the J call TRBJ2-7, with no clear D. CDR1 and CDR2 (germline): MNHNY, SVGAGI (reference sequence). V lost 3 bases and J 0 bases, leaving 18 bases between the germline ends. The CDR3 covers 17 residues. CDR3 sequence reads: CASSYLGVGSSSYEQYF. CDR3 coding DNA: TGTGCCAGCAGTTATCTAGGCGTCGGGTCGAGCTCCTACGAGCAGTACTTC.

The chain uses TRBV5-1 and TRBJ2-1; 13 bases map to TRBD2. The ends lost 4 bases at V and 5 bases at J; junction bases unmatched: 6. The CDR3 contains 16 residues. Germline V gene data show CDR1 as SGHRS and CDR2 as YFSETQ. This chain's CDR3 is CASSKTSGRTHNEQFF. The CDR3 DNA is TGCGCCAGCAGCAAGACTAGCGGGAGGACCCACAATGAGCAGTTCTTC.

This clonotype was picked up a small number of times. The chain has TRBV5-1 and TRBJ2-6; maybe TRBD1 (6 bases). V was pared by 3 bases and J by 0 bases, with 10 bases between. Germline CDR1 and CDR2: SGHRS and YFSETQ. CDR3 size: 16 residues. This CDR3 reads CASSWTDSSGANVLTF. The DNA for the CDR3 is TGCGCCAGCAGCTGGACGGACAGCTCTGGGGCCAACGTCCTGACTTTC.

CDR3 coding DNA: TGCGCCAGCAGCTCGATACAAGGGACCACAGATACGCAGTATTTT. Translation: CASSSIQGTTDTQYF. The chain has TRBV5-1 and TRBJ2-3, with D tentatively TRBD1 or TRBD2 (5 bases each). CDR1 and CDR2 (germline): SGHRS, YFSETQ. The CDR3 is 15 residues long. With 3 bases removed from V and 2 bases from J, the gap between germline ends came to 13 bases.

The chain links TRBV5-1 to TRBJ2-1; 9 nucleotides align to TRBD2. This CDR3 is built from 14 residues. V was pared by 6 bases and J by 4 bases, with 5 bases of the junction left unmatched. Per germline, CDR1 SGHRS and CDR2 YFSETQ. CDR3 DNA sequence: TGCGCCAGCAACGCCGGACTAGCGTACAATGAGCAGTTCTTC. Protein: CASNAGLAYNEQFF.

V gene TRBV7-9 combines with J gene TRBJ1-2, with TRBD1 identical over 9 bases. The CDR3 is made up of 15 amino acids. V lost 4 bases and J lost 8; bases outside the gene matches: 11. Germline CDR1 SEHNR, CDR2 FQNEAQ (reference sequence). CDR3 residues: CASSSGPGQGMGYTF. Here the CDR3 DNA reads TGTGCCAGCAGCTCGGGTCCGGGACAGGGAATGGGCTACACCTTC. Full variable domain (rest looked up from reference TRBV7-9 and TRBJ1-2): DTGVSQNPRHKITKRGQNVTFRCDPISEHNRLYWYRQTLGQGPEFLTYFQNEAQLEKSRLLSDRFSAERPKGSFSTLEIQRTEQGDSAMYLCASSSGPGQGMGYTFGSGTRLTVV.

The rearrangement uses TRBV10-3 and TRBJ2-3, with TRBD2 matching 7 bases. The CDR3 has 15 amino acids. The V and J ends lost 7 bases and 0 bases, in that order; junction bases with no gene match: 7. The germline CDR1 and CDR2 sequences are ENHRY and SYGVKD. The CDR3 DNA is TGTGCCATCAACCCTAGCGGTACTAGCACAGATACGCAGTATTTT. Its translation is CAINPSGTSTDTQYF.

This clonotype was observed a few times. The chain is built from TRBV2 and TRBJ2-5; D gene uncertain. The DNA end favors TRBJ2-7, so the J call may be wrong. This CDR3 spans 12 amino acids. Per the germline V gene, CDR1 is SNHLY and CDR2 is FYNNEI. The DNA for the CDR3 is TGTGCCAAGGAAAAGGGTACCTACGAGCAGTACTTC. Its translation: CAKEKGTYEQYF.

This clonotype has a handful of counts. The chain has TRBV19 and TRBJ1-5; 7 nucleotides agree with TRBD1. The CDR3 is 16 residues long. The germline V gene encodes CDR1 LNHDA and CDR2 SQIVND (reference sequence). V lost 5 bases, J lost 6 bases, and 13 bases stayed unmatched. CDR3 residues: CASSRRLDRDGQPQHF. Here the CDR3 DNA reads TGTGCCAGTAGTCGGAGGCTTGACAGGGATGGTCAGCCCCAGCATTTT.

The chain joins TRBV7-9 to TRBJ2-5; 9 nucleotides match TRBD1. The CDR3 sequence is 15 residues long. J lost 2 bases, V lost 8 bases, and 9 bases had no gene match. Germline V gene lookup returns CDR1 SEHNR and CDR2 FQNEAQ (reference sequence). This CDR3 reads CASASTGGTQETQYF. The CDR3, as DNA: TGTGCCAGCGCCTCGACAGGGGGGACGCAAGAGACCCAGTACTTC.

V usage is TRBV27 and J usage is TRBJ2-7, with 7 bases matching TRBD2. This CDR3 region has 15 residues. Trimming removed 7 bases from V and 2 bases from J; junction bases left unmatched: 11. In germline, CDR1 is MNHEY, CDR2 SMNVEV (reference sequence). CDR3 sequence reads: CASTDASGFTYEQYF. The CDR3 nucleotides are TGTGCCAGCACAGACGCTAGCGGTTTTACCTACGAGCAGTACTTC.

V gene TRBV6-5 combines with J gene TRBJ1-2; D not certain. Germline CDR1 reads MNHEY; CDR2 reads SVGAGI. This CDR3 spans 15 amino acids. V was pared by 0 bases and J by 2 bases, with 10 bases between. CDR3 coding DNA: TGTGCCAGCAGTTACTCGCCACCGGGGAACTATGGCTACACCTTC. Amino acids: CASSYSPPGNYGYTF.

The chain employs TRBV27 and TRBJ1-2, with D possibly TRBD1 on 6 matching bases. Trimming stripped 0 bases from V and 7 bases from J, with 15 bases between. The CDR3 has 15 amino acids. The germline gives CDR1 MNHEY, CDR2 SMNVEV (reference sequence). The CDR3 loop reads CASSLSPRWGAGYTF. CDR3 nucleotide sequence: TGTGCCAGCAGTTTATCCCCTCGATGGGGGGCTGGCTACACCTTC.

This clonotype was seen a few times. V is TRBV12-3 or TRBV12-4 and J is TRBJ1-4, with 9 nucleotides matching TRBD1. The trim removed 5 bases at V and 4 bases at J, leaving 5 bases unmatched. CDR3 length: 15 amino acids. The CDR3 DNA reads as TGTGCCAGCAGTCCTCGGACAGGGGTTAATGAAAAACTGTTTTTT. Amino acids: CASSPRTGVNEKLFF.

The J gene is TRBJ2-1, the V gene TRBV7-9, with unresolved D. The germline V gene has CDR1 SEHNR and CDR2 FQNEAQ (reference sequence). This CDR3 has 15 amino acids. V lost 5 bases and J lost 0, with 11 bases in between. CDR3 sequence (DNA): TGTGCCAGCAGCCCGAGTCCTAACTCCTACAATGAGCAGTTCTTC. Protein: CASSPSPNSYNEQFF.